Each of the 22 T cell receptor beta chains below was sequenced from the same sample in a study of T-cell memory formation after mild COVID-19. TCRdb passed the 5' RACE reads through MiXCR, listing each CDR3 protein once. Found here are under 550,000 distinct CDR3 sequences, 15% to 20% of them singletons; the top ten hold roughly an eighth. The sequenced material came from PBMCs or a T cell subset sorted from them (not recorded which). The receptors originated from an adult woman who had mild COVID-19 (a few samples of this study predate the infection). Cell type and time point are not known.

The rearrangement uses TRBV24-1 and TRBJ2-3, with D perhaps matching TRBD2 (6 bases). The CDR3 consists of 17 residues. Germline V gives CDR1 KGHDR, CDR2 SFDVKD. Trimming left V 4 bases short and J 0 bases short, with 16 bases between. CDR3 region: CATSDPRRAGSTDTQYF. The CDR3 region has the DNA TGTGCCACCAGTGACCCCCGTCGGGCGGGGAGCACAGATACGCAGTATTTT.

The gene calls are TRBV6-2 or TRBV6-3 and TRBJ2-7; D not resolved. CDR3 size: 15 residues. CDR1 MNHEY and CDR2 SVGEGT come from the germline V gene. Trimming removed 5 bases at V and 0 bases at J, with 14 bases between. CDR3 residues: CASSAPQLSSYEQYF. In DNA, the CDR3 is TGTGCCAGCAGTGCCCCCCAGTTGAGCTCCTACGAGCAGTACTTC.

The table lists this clonotype with a few counts. CDR3 residues: CASSLDRAYTGELFF. CDR3 DNA sequence: TGTGCCAGCAGTTTAGACCGGGCCTACACCGGGGAGCTGTTTTTT. The chain employs TRBV12-3 or TRBV12-4 and TRBJ2-2; no clear D. V lost 1 base to trimming and J lost 3 bases, with 9 bases between them. The CDR3 runs to 15 residues.

The chain has TRBV12-3 or TRBV12-4 and TRBJ2-7; 7 bases are shared with TRBD1. The CDR3 spans 14 residues. Unmatched junction bases numbered 8, after V lost 3 bases and J lost 6 bases. The CDR3, as DNA: TGTGCCAGCAGTTTCGACAGGGCAGAGGTCGAGCAGTACTTC. This gives the protein CASSFDRAEVEQYF.

This clonotype was counted only a few times. J is TRBJ2-1 and V is TRBV29-1; the match to TRBD1 covers 7 bases. CDR3 length equals 13 residues. Trimming at V came to 6 bases and at J to 2 bases, leaving 4 bases not matched to a gene. Germline V CDR1 and CDR2: SQVTM, ANQGSEA. The CDR3: CSVQTGPYNEQFF. CDR3 nucleotide sequence: TGCAGCGTGCAGACAGGGCCCTACAATGAGCAGTTCTTC.

The chain recombines TRBV15 with TRBJ2-1; possibly TRBD2 for D (5 bases). The V gene's germline CDR1 is LNHNV and CDR2 YYDKDF (reference sequence). Trimming shortened V by 4 bases and J by 9 bases, and 25 bases separated the two germline ends. The CDR3 consists of 17 residues. The chain's CDR3 is CATSTNGWETGRSEQFF. The CDR3 DNA reads as TGTGCCACCAGCACAAATGGATGGGAGACCGGACGTAGTGAGCAGTTCTTC.

V is TRBV24-1 and J is TRBJ2-7; TRBD1 might be the D (6 bases). Germline V CDR1 and CDR2: KGHDR, SFDVKD. The CDR3 is 13 residues long. V gave up 6 bases and J gave up 2 bases, with 10 bases separating them. The CDR3 is CATSRDKTYEQYF. The CDR3 region has the DNA TGTGCCACCAGTCGGGACAAGACCTACGAGCAGTACTTC.

This rearrangement joins TRBV10-3 to TRBJ2-3, with 9 nucleotides matching TRBD2. The junction had 8 bases not matched to a gene; V was cut back by 11 bases and J by 5 bases. The germline CDR1 and CDR2 sequences are ENHRY and SYGVKD. This CDR3 has 13 residues. The CDR3 loop is CAANAGGGDTQYF. CDR3 DNA: TGTGCCGCCAACGCGGGGGGGGGAGATACGCAGTATTTT.

The rearrangement uses TRBV6-1 and TRBJ1-2, with D perhaps TRBD1 (5 bases). CDR1 is MNHNS, CDR2 SASEGT, per germline. The CDR3 has 14 residues. V was cut by 7 bases and J by 4 bases, with 16 bases left in between. CDR3 amino acids: CASIPGTDAYGYTF. CDR3 coding DNA: TGTGCCAGCATTCCCGGGACGGATGCCTATGGCTACACCTTC.

The rearrangement joins TRBV7-9 to TRBJ2-3, with TRBD2 as a possible D gene (5 bases). V lost 6 bases and J 3 bases, leaving 16 bases between the germline ends. Germline V gives CDR1 SEHNR, CDR2 FQNEAQ (reference sequence). The CDR3 loop spans 15 amino acids. CDR3 protein: CASSPVGKRTDTQYF. The CDR3 coding sequence is TGTGCCAGCAGTCCCGTAGGGAAGCGGACAGATACGCAGTATTTT.

This clonotype was seen repeatedly, ten times or more. The chain recombines TRBV24-1 with TRBJ2-4; D call uncertain. The germline gives CDR1 KGHDR, CDR2 SFDVKD. V lost 4 bases and J 9 bases, leaving 21 bases between the germline ends. CDR3 length: 16 residues. The CDR3 region has the DNA TGTGCCACCAGTGACATAGACCCTCTGGCGAGTAGCATTCAGTACTTC. This sequence encodes CATSDIDPLASSIQYF.

The CDR3 sequence is CASSSNPGQGGDTQYF. CDR3 sequence (DNA): TGTGCCAGCAGCTCAAACCCGGGACAGGGGGGGGATACGCAGTATTTT. The rearrangement links TRBV7-2 to TRBJ2-3, with 11 bases matching TRBD1. CDR3 length: 16 amino acids. J gave up 6 bases and V 4 bases, and 9 bases lay outside the gene matches. Germline loops: CDR1 SGHTA, CDR2 FQGNSA.

This clonotype has ten or more counts. The junction departs from the called germline gene at one end, perhaps through a read error. This chain links TRBV12-3 or TRBV12-4 with TRBJ2-3; 12 bases map to TRBD2. This CDR3 is built from 15 residues. The CDR3 loop is CASSRTSGGTDTQYF. The CDR3 DNA is TGCGCCAGCAGCCGGACTAGCGGGGGCACAGATACGCAGTATTTT.

This clonotype has just a few counts. The CDR3 bases are TGCGCCAGCAGTTCAAACCGGGAGACCCAGTACTTC. The encoded protein is CASSSNRETQYF. V gene TRBV5-1 combines with J gene TRBJ2-5; D gene ambiguous. V lost 5 bases and J lost 5, with 10 bases in between. Germline CDR1 is SGHRS and CDR2 is YFSETQ. The CDR3 spans 12 residues.

This clonotype was found a few times. The rearrangement uses TRBV6-2 or TRBV6-3 and TRBJ2-1, with a weak D call TRBD2 (5 bases). The CDR3 spans 16 residues. Trimming removed 6 bases at V and 3 bases at J, with 18 bases between. Germline V CDR1 and CDR2: MNHEY, SVGEGT. In DNA, the CDR3 is TGTGCCAGCAGATTTACCGGACTCGCCTTCTACAATGAGCAGTTCTTC. Encoded protein: CASRFTGLAFYNEQFF.

The rearrangement joins TRBV20-1 to TRBJ2-7; 8 bases are a match to TRBD1. The CDR3 consists of 11 residues. From germline, CDR1 is DFQATT and CDR2 SNEGSKA (reference sequence). With V trimmed by 8 bases and J by 3 bases, 3 bases remained unmatched. In DNA form, the CDR3 reads TGCAGTATGGACAGGGTCTACGAGCAGTACTTC. Amino acids: CSMDRVYEQYF.

The chain recombines TRBV6-5 with TRBJ2-5; 8 bases are a match to TRBD1. J gave up 5 bases and V 6 bases, and 5 bases lay outside the gene matches. Germline loops: CDR1 MNHEY, CDR2 SVGAGI. CDR3 length equals 13 residues. The CDR3, as DNA: TGTGCCAGCAGCTGGACAGGGTTCGAGACCCAGTACTTC. Translated: CASSWTGFETQYF.

This clonotype was seen a few times. This chain links TRBV24-1 with TRBJ2-1; 7 nucleotides line up with TRBD1. CDR3 length: 12 residues. J gave up 6 bases and V 5 bases, and 0 bases lay outside the gene matches. Germline CDR1 reads KGHDR; CDR2 reads SFDVKD. CDR3 in amino acids: CATSGQGNEQFF. For the CDR3, the DNA is TGTGCCACCAGTGGACAGGGCAATGAGCAGTTCTTC.

This clonotype came up a few times. This sequence joins TRBV20-1 and TRBJ2-3, with D perhaps TRBD2 (6 bases). The germline V gene encodes CDR1 DFQATT and CDR2 SNEGSKA (reference sequence). CDR3 length: 16 residues. V was trimmed by 1 base and J by 3 bases, leaving 17 bases between them. The CDR3 here is CSARAYGSAMTDTQYF. Here the CDR3 DNA reads TGCAGTGCTAGAGCCTACGGGAGCGCTATGACAGATACGCAGTATTTT.

This clonotype was counted ten times or more. V gene TRBV7-2 combines with J gene TRBJ2-7; no reliable D call. Per germline, CDR1 SGHTA and CDR2 FQGNSA. There are 11 residues in the CDR3. V was cut by 4 bases and J by 2 bases, with 3 bases left in between. The CDR3 nucleotides are TGTGCCAGCAGCTCCGCCTACGAGCAGTACTTC. Protein product: CASSSAYEQYF.

This clonotype was seen only a few times. V gene TRBV27 combines with J gene TRBJ1-2; 9 bases fit TRBD1. J lost 2 bases, V lost 6 bases, and 7 bases had no gene match. There are 15 residues in the CDR3. Looked up from germline, CDR1 is MNHEY and CDR2 is SMNVEV (reference sequence). The DNA of the CDR3 is TGTGCCAGCAGAAACAGACAGGGGGTAAACTATGGCTACACCTTC. Translating gives CASRNRQGVNYGYTF.

This rearrangement joins TRBV9 to TRBJ2-3, with TRBD2 as a possible D gene (7 bases). Germline V gives CDR1 SGDLS, CDR2 YYNGEE. This CDR3 is built from 14 residues. V was clipped by 9 bases and J by 6 bases, with 20 bases between them. The CDR3 sequence: CATSWGGPGDTQYF. The CDR3 bases are TGTGCCACCTCATGGGGGGGCCCGGGGGATACGCAGTATTTT.